The clone carrying this T cell receptor (beta chain) was detected a few times. The antigen remains undetermined. Genomic DNA, the template, was used for profiling of the TCR beta VDJ and CDR3. TCRdb re-derived calls from the reads in MiXCR, one entry per CDR3 protein. The sample includes about half a million distinct CDR3 sequences, approximately 33% of them seen just once. The germline V gene has CDR1 LGHNA and CDR2 YSLEER. V was shortened by 10 bases and J by 6 bases, with 13 bases between the two germline ends. CDR3 length equals 12 residues. The sample originates from a study of CD8+CD57+ T cells in acquired aplastic anemia. Study context: The DNA of sorted CD4+ and CD8+ cells averaged 3.2 ug.

The sequenced patients had an expansion of CD8+CD57+ cells seen by flow cytometry. The diagnosis in all patients was severe acquired aplastic anemia. All patients were therapy-naive when blood was sampled. Study-wide results and caveats: Twenty-nine CD8+ CDR3 sequences were shared between patients and controls.

Source material: sorted CD4+, CD8+, or CD8+CD57+ T cells (not recorded which) from PBMCs. The sequence came from a human donor with aplastic anemia. The rearrangement links TRBV4-3 to TRBJ1-5; D unclear. CDR3 protein: CATKTGSQPQHF. The CDR3 DNA sequence: TGCGCCACTAAAACGGGCAGTCAGCCCCAGCATTTT.